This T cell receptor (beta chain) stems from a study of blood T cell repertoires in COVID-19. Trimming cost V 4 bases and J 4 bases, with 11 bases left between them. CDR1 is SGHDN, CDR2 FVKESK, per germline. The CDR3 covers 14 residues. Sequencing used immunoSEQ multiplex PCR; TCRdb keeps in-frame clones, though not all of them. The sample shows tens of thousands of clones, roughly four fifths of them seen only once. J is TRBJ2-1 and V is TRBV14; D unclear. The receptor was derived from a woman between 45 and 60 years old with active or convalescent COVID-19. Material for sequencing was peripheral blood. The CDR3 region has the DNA TGTGCCAGCAGCCGCGATCCGTCGTACAATGAGCAGTTCTTC. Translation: CASSRDPSYNEQFF.